This T cell receptor beta chain was documented in a study of beta chain features in type 1 diabetes. Each of the sorted populations had a purity greater than 98%. V was pared by 4 bases and J by 6 bases, with 11 bases of the junction left unmatched. This CDR3 comprises 19 residues. Per germline, CDR1 LGHNA and CDR2 YNFKEQ. General study points: Sequencing of cDNA might inflate the share of cells that strongly express TCR. Shorter TCRB CDR3s, moderately but significantly so, marked every one of the four CD4+ subsets in Type 1 diabetes patients. VDJ junctions from patients with type 1 diabetes contained fewer insertions and more deletions. A greater similarity of naive, central memory and Treg TCRB repertoires was seen among patients than among healthy donors.

cDNA synthesis used the whole RNA isolate, giving expressed TCRB sequences. TCRdb keeps only in-frame clones here, not all; method: immunoSEQ multiplex PCR. The data contain approximately 170,000 clones, 7.8% of them singletons. In regard to this clone: Its antigen is currently unknown.

V and J are TRBV4-2 and TRBJ2-2, with TRBD2 matching 16 bases. Sequences were obtained from central memory CD4+ T cells from blood. The origin of this receptor is a woman in her thirties or forties with type 1 diabetes. The CDR3 nucleotides read TGTGCCAGCAGCCCGCAAAGGGGACTAGCGGGGGGGGACGCCGGGGAGCTGTTTTTT. Translating it yields CASSPQRGLAGGDAGELFF.